This TCR beta chain was recorded in a study of T cell responses to AZD1222 COVID-19 vaccine. In regard to this clone: The antigen remains undetermined.

General observations from the study: Close to half of all spike-specific TCRs reportedly target regions of the variants that are unmutated. Females outnumbered males among donors, who were mostly white British; clonal diversity was possibly underestimated. Vaccine-associated CD4 TCRs ranged over spike, dominating at 160-218 and 743-854.

Germline V lookup: CDR1 MNHNS, CDR2 SASEGT. V was shortened by 2 bases and J by 11 bases, with 10 bases between the two germline ends. CDR3 length: 11 residues. Generated by immunoSEQ multiplex PCR, the TCRdb table keeps only in-frame clones and is missing some. The profile shows about 110,000 clones, 70% to 90% of them singletons. The sequencing used peripheral blood, collected on day 0 of AZD1222 vaccination. This receptor was identified in an adult in good health. This chain links TRBV6-1 with TRBJ2-7; D possibly corresponds to TRBD2 (6 bases). CDR3 sequence (DNA): TGTGCCAGCAGTGAATGGGGGGATAAGTACTTC. As protein: CASSEWGDKYF.